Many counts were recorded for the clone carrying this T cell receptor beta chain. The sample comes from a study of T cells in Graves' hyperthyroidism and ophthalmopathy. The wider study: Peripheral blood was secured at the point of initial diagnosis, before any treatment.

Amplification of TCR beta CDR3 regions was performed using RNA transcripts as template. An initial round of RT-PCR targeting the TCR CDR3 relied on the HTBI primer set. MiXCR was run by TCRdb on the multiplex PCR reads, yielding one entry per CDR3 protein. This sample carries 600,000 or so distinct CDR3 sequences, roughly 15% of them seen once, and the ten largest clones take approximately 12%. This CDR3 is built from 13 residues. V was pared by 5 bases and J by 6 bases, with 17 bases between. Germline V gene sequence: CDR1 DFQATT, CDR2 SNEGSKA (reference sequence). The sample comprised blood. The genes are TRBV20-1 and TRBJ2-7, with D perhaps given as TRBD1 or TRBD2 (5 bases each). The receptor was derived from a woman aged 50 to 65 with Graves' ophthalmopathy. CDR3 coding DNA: TGCAGTGCTCTAGAGGGTCCGGGGCGCGAGCAGTACTTC. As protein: CSALEGPGREQYF.